These 5 T cell receptor beta chains were all obtained from the same sample, sequenced in a study of vaccination and CD4 T cells after COVID-19. Treatment noted: roughly ten-day PBMC culture with coronavirus spike peptide pools or control peptides (ViraFEST assay). These receptors' antigens are unknown. At the Johns Hopkins FTIC core, DNA taken from cultured CD4+ T cells was sequenced by way of the Oncomine TCR Beta short-read assay. TCRdb independently ran MiXCR on the PCR reads; one entry per CDR3 protein. The sample contains over 15,000 distinct CDR3 sequences, 52% of which appear only once. Material: CD4+ T cells from blood, cultured in vitro. The receptors stem from a human donor who had recovered from COVID-19.

The V gene is TRBV6-2 or TRBV6-3, the J gene TRBJ2-7, with a possible D match to TRBD2 (5 bases). Trimming pared 6 bases from V and 5 bases from J, leaving 20 bases between. The CDR3 is 15 amino acids. Germline assignment: CDR1 MNHEY and CDR2 SVGEGT. The CDR3 sequence: CASRYGEGHIHEQYF. Written as DNA, the CDR3 is TGTGCCAGCAGATACGGCGAGGGCCATATCCACGAGCAGTACTTC.

V usage is TRBV7-9 and J usage is TRBJ1-5, with TRBD1 matching over 9 bases. CDR3 length: 15 residues. V was clipped by 5 bases and J by 3 bases; unmatched bases: 5. Germline CDR1 SEHNR, CDR2 FQNEAQ (reference sequence). The CDR3 DNA reads as TGTGCCAGCAGCCCTGACAGGGGGATCAATCAGCCCCAGCATTTT. This encodes CASSPDRGINQPQHF.

The J gene is TRBJ2-2, the V gene TRBV12-3 or TRBV12-4, with 7 positions matching TRBD1. The CDR3 contains 15 residues. V dropped 6 bases and J dropped 5; count of bases not matched to a gene: 9. In DNA, the CDR3 is TGTGCCAGCAGGATGCAGGGGGTAGTAACCGGGGAGCTGTTTTTT. This codes for CASRMQGVVTGELFF.

The chain recombines TRBV29-1 with TRBJ1-4, with D perhaps matching TRBD1 (5 bases). Germline assignment: CDR1 SQVTM and CDR2 ANQGSEA. Trimming shortened V by 5 bases and J by 2 bases, and 12 bases separated the two germline ends. The CDR3 is 14 residues long. Here the CDR3 DNA reads TGCAGCGTTTCTGAGGGGATGACTAATGAAAAACTGTTTTTT. As protein: CSVSEGMTNEKLFF. The whole variable domain, filled in from reference TRBV29-1 and TRBJ1-4, reads SAVISQKPSRDICQRGTSLTIQCQVDSQVTMMFWYRQQPGQSLTLIATANQGSEATYESGFVIDKFPISRPNLTFSTLTVSNMSPEDSSIYLCSVSEGMTNEKLFFGSGTQLSVL.

This clonotype was observed a handful of times. This chain connects TRBV7-2 to TRBJ2-7; weak D call: TRBD2 (7 bases). Deletions cut 2 bases from V and 0 bases from J, with 11 bases between. The CDR3 totals 15 residues. Per the germline V gene, CDR1 is SGHTA and CDR2 is FQGNSA. The CDR3, as DNA: TGTGCCAGCAGCTTACGCGGGGGCCCCTCCTACGAGCAGTACTTC. This encodes CASSLRGGPSYEQYF.